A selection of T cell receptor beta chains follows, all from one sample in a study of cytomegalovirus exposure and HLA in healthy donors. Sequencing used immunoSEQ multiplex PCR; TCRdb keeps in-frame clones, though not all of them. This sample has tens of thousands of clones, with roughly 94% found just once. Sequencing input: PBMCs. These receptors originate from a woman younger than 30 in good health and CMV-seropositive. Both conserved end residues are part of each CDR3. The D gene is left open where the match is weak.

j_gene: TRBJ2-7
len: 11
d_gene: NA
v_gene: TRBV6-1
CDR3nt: TGTGCCAGCAGTGATGGGCGAAAGCAGTACTTC
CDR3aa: CASSDGRKQYF

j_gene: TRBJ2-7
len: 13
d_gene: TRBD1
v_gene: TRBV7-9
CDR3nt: TGTGCCAGCAGCTTAGGCAGGGGGCACGAGCAGTACTTC
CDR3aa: CASSLGRGHEQYF

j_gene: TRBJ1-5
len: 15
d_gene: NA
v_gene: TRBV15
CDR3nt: TGTGCCACCCGGGACACCTTTTATAGCAATCAGCCCCAGCATTTT
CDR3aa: CATRDTFYSNQPQHF

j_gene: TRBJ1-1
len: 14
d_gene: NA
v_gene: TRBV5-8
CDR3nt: TGTGCCAGCAGCTTGGACAGAATGAACACTGAAGCTTTCTTT
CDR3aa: CASSLDRMNTEAFF

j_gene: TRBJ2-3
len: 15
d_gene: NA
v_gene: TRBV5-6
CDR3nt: TGTGCCAGCAGCTTGGCTCCAGGAAGCACAGATACGCAGTATTTT
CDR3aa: CASSLAPGSTDTQYF

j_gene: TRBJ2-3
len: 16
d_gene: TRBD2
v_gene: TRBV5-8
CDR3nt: TGTGCCAGCAGCCCAGGACTAGCGGGGACCACAGATACGCAGTATTTT
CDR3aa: CASSPGLAGTTDTQYF

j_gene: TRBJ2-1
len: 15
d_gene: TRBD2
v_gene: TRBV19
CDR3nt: TGTGCCAGTAGTATAGTAGCGGGGGTGGGTAATGAGCAGTTCTTC
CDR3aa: CASSIVAGVGNEQFF

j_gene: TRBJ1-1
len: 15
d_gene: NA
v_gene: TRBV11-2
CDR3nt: TGTGCCAGCAGCTTAGGCTTACTGATGAACACTGAAGCTTTCTTT
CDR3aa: CASSLGLLMNTEAFF

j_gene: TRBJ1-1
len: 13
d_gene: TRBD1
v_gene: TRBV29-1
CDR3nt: TGCAGCGTTGTGGGACAGGGGGCAATTGGAGCTTTCTTT
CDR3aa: CSVVGQGAIGAFF

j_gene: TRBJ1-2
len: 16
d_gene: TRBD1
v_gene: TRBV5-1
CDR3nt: TGCGCCAGCAGCCCTGGACAGGGGGGTGTCTTTGGTGGCTACACCTTC
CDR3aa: CASSPGQGGVFGGYTF

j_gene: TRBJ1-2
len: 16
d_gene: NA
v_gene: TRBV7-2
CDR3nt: TGTGCCAGCAGCTACCCGGGACATCCCTATAACTATGGCTACACCTTC
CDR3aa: CASSYPGHPYNYGYTF

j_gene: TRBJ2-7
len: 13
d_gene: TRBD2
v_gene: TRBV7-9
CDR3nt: TGTGCCAGCACTAAAGCGGGGGCCTACGAGCAGTACTTC
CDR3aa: CASTKAGAYEQYF

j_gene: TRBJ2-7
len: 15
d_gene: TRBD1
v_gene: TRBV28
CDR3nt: TGTGCCAGCACGGGTCCGGGACAGGGGGCCTACGAGCAGTACTTC
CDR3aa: CASTGPGQGAYEQYF

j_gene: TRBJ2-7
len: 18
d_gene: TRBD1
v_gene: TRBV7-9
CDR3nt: TGTGCCAGCAGCTTAGGAGGCCGGGACAGCCATTCATCCTACGAGCAGTACTTC
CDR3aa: CASSLGGRDSHSSYEQYF

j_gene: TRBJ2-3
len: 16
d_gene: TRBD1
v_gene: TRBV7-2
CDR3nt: TGTGCCAGCAGCCTCTTTGACAGGGGGCTCGAAGATACGCAGTATTTT
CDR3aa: CASSLFDRGLEDTQYF

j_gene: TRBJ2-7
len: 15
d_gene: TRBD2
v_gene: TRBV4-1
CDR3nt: TGCGCCAGCAGACAGGGACTAGCGGGAACCTACGAGCAGTACTTC
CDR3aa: CASRQGLAGTYEQYF

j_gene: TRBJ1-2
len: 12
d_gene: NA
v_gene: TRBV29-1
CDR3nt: TGCAGCGTCCGGGACAATGGCTATGGCTACACCTTC
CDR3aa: CSVRDNGYGYTF

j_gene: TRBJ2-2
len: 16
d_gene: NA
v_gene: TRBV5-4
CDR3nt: TGTGCCAGCAGCTTGGATCTTCGGGGGATCACCGGGGAGCTGTTTTTT
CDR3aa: CASSLDLRGITGELFF